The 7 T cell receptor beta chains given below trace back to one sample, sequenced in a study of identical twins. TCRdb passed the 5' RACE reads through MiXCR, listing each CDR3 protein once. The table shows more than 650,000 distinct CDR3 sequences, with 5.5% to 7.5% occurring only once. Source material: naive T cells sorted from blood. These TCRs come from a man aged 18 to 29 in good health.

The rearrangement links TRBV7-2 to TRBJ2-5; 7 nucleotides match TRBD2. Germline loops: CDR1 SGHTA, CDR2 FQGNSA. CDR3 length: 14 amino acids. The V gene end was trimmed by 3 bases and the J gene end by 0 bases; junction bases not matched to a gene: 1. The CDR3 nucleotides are TGTGCCAGCAGCTTCAGCGGGGACCAAGAGACCCAGTACTTC. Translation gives CASSFSGDQETQYF.

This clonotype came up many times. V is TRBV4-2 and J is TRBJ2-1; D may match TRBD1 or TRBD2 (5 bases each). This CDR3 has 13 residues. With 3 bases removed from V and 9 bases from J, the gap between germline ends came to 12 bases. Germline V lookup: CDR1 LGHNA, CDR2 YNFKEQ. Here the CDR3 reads CASSQTVGGEQFF. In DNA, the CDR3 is TGTGCCAGCAGCCAGACAGTTGGAGGTGAGCAGTTCTTC.

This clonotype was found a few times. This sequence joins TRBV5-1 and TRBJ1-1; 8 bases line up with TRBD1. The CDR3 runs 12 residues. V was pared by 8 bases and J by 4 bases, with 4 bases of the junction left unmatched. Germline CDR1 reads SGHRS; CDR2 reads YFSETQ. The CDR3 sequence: CASQGASTEAFF. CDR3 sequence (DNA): TGCGCCAGTCAGGGGGCCAGCACTGAAGCTTTCTTT.

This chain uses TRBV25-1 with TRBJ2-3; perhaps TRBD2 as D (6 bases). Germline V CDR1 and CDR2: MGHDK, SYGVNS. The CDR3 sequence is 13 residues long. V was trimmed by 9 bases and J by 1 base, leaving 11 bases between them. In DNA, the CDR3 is TGTGCCAGTAGCGGATGGGGCACAGATACGCAGTATTTT. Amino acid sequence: CASSGWGTDTQYF.

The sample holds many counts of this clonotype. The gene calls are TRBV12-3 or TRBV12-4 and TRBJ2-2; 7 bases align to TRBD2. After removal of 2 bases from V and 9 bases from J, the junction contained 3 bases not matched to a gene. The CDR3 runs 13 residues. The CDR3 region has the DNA TGTGCCAGCAGTTTAAGCGGGATTAGGGAGCTGTTTTTT. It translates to CASSLSGIRELFF.

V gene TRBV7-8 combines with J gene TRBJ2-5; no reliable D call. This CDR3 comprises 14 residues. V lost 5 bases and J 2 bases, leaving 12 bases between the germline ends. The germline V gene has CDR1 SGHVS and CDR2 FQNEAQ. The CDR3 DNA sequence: TGTGCCAGCAGCCCCATGGGCGTACAAGAGACCCAGTACTTC. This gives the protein CASSPMGVQETQYF.

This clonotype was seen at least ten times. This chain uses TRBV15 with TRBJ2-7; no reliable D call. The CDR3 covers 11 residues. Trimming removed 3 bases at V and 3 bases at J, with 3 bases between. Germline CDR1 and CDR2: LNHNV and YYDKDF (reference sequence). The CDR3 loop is CATSSNYEQYF. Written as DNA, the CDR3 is TGTGCCACCAGCAGCAACTACGAGCAGTACTTC.